Each of the 15 T cell receptor beta chains below was sequenced from the same sample in a study of OX40 agonist ivuxolimab in advanced cancers. The assay was immunoSEQ multiplex PCR, and TCRdb's table has in-frame clones only and misses some. The sample has about 40,000 clones; 70% to 90% are singletons. Specimen: CD4+ or CD8+ T cells sorted from blood, collected in a trial of the OX40 agonist ivuxolimab. The receptors shown here come from an adult with an advanced solid tumor such as melanoma, head and neck, liver or kidney cancer.

The rearrangement joins TRBV6-6 to TRBJ1-1; 8 bases fit TRBD1. J gave up 11 bases and V 2 bases, and 4 bases lay outside the gene matches. CDR1 and CDR2 from the germline V gene are MNHNY and SVGAGI (reference sequence). CDR3 length: 12 amino acids. The CDR3 DNA reads TGTGCCAGCAGTTACCCGGACAGGGAGGCTTTCTTT. Its translation: CASSYPDREAFF.

This clone was detected a few times. The rearrangement joins TRBV28 to TRBJ1-2; no reliable D call. This CDR3 region has 15 residues. Trimming took off 4 bases at V and 0 bases at J, with 12 bases between the two ends. Germline V lookup: CDR1 MDHEN, CDR2 SYDVKM. CDR3 sequence reads: CASSSTDSANYGYTF. The CDR3 DNA reads TGTGCCAGCAGTTCCACAGATTCTGCTAACTATGGCTACACCTTC.

The chain links TRBV19 to TRBJ1-1; D ambiguous. The CDR3 extends over 13 amino acids. The V and J ends lost 6 bases and 0 bases respectively, with 8 bases between them. Germline CDR1 LNHDA, CDR2 SQIVND (reference sequence). In nucleotides, the CDR3 is TGTGCCAGTAGCCAGACCGTGAACACTGAAGCTTTCTTT. Its translation is CASSQTVNTEAFF. The whole variable domain, filled in from reference TRBV19 and TRBJ1-1, reads DGGITQSPKYLFRKEGQNVTLSCEQNLNHDAMYWYRQDPGQGLRLIYYSQIVNDFQKGDIAEGYSVSREKKESFPLTVTSAQKNPTAFYLCASSQTVNTEAFFGQGTRLTVV.

The gene calls are TRBV27 and TRBJ2-3, with 13 positions matching TRBD2. Trimming cost V 5 bases and J 3 bases; bases outside gene matches: 5. CDR3 size: 16 residues. The V gene's germline CDR1 is MNHEY and CDR2 SMNVEV (reference sequence). The CDR3 DNA reads as TGTGCCAGCAGTATGGGACTAGCGGGACGAACAGATACGCAGTATTTT. Amino acids: CASSMGLAGRTDTQYF.

This chain joins TRBV7-2 and TRBJ1-1; 7 nucleotides match TRBD1. The CDR3 consists of 15 residues. The V gene end was trimmed by 1 base and the J gene end by 0 bases; junction bases not matched to a gene: 2. Germline-derived CDR1 and CDR2 are SGHTA and FQGNSA. CDR3 protein: CASSLVGTVNTEAFF. Here the CDR3 DNA reads TGTGCCAGCAGCTTAGTGGGGACAGTGAACACTGAAGCTTTCTTT.

This clone has only a few counts. V and J are TRBV4-1 and TRBJ1-1, with D unresolved. The CDR3 length is 14 residues. Germline V gene sequence: CDR1 MGHRA, CDR2 YSYEKL. V was trimmed by 3 bases and J by 1 base, leaving 9 bases between them. CDR3 sequence (DNA): TGCGCCAGCAGCCATCGGACCTCGAACACTGAAGCTTTCTTT. Translating gives CASSHRTSNTEAFF.

The V call is TRBV5-1, the J call TRBJ2-7; TRBD2 matches 11 bases. Unmatched junction bases numbered 0, after V lost 1 base and J lost 3 bases. The CDR3 sequence is 14 residues long. Per germline, CDR1 SGHRS and CDR2 YFSETQ. The CDR3 sequence: CASSLTSGGYEQYF. CDR3 nucleotides: TGCGCCAGCAGCTTGACTAGCGGGGGCTACGAGCAGTACTTC.

V gene TRBV6-1 combines with J gene TRBJ1-4; TRBD1 agrees at 7 bases. CDR1 and CDR2 (germline): MNHNS, SASEGT. V dropped 2 bases and J dropped 4; count of bases not matched to a gene: 16. CDR3 length: 19 residues. CDR3 protein: CASSETINSRDSVNEKLFF. CDR3 coding DNA: TGTGCCAGCAGTGAAACCATAAATAGCCGGGACAGTGTTAATGAAAAACTGTTTTTT.

The rearrangement joins TRBV6-5 to TRBJ2-7; TRBD2 matches 8 bases. The CDR3 has 15 amino acids. Germline V lookup: CDR1 MNHEY, CDR2 SVGAGI. V gave up 1 base and J gave up 1 base; unmatched junction bases: 3. DNA for the CDR3: TGTGCCAGCAGTTACTGGCGGGGGGTTTCCTACGAGCAGTACTTC. Its translation: CASSYWRGVSYEQYF.

This clone was counted between two and nine times. The chain recombines TRBV4-1 with TRBJ2-7, with TRBD2 as a possible D gene (5 bases). V lost 5 bases, J lost 5 bases, and 16 bases lay in between. The germline V gene has CDR1 MGHRA and CDR2 YSYEKL. The CDR3 runs to 14 residues. DNA for the CDR3: TGCGCCAGCAGCTTGGAGGTACCCACGGACGAGCAGTACTTC. This sequence encodes CASSLEVPTDEQYF.

The chain uses TRBV27 and TRBJ2-7; tentative D call: TRBD1 (6 bases). The CDR3 totals 13 residues. The V and J ends lost 2 bases and 5 bases respectively, with 10 bases between them. CDR1 MNHEY and CDR2 SMNVEV come from the germline V gene (reference sequence). CDR3 region: CASSLIGGDEQYF. The CDR3 coding sequence is TGTGCCAGCAGTTTAATAGGGGGAGACGAGCAGTACTTC.

The chain couples TRBV9 to TRBJ1-3, with TRBD1 as a possible D gene (6 bases). This CDR3 has 16 residues. Germline lookup yields CDR1 SGDLS and CDR2 YYNGEE. Deletions cut 4 bases from V and 0 bases from J, with 14 bases between. CDR3: CASSPSGASSGNTIYF. CDR3 DNA: TGTGCCAGCAGCCCTTCGGGGGCGAGCTCTGGAAACACCATATATTTT.

The chain links TRBV19 to TRBJ2-7, with 8 bases that match TRBD2. This CDR3 has 14 amino acids. Germline V lookup: CDR1 LNHDA, CDR2 SQIVND (reference sequence). Losses at the gene ends were 5 bases for V and 0 bases for J; bases not matched to a gene: 3. CDR3 protein: CASSPTSASYEQYF. The CDR3 nucleotides are TGTGCCAGTAGTCCGACTAGCGCCTCCTACGAGCAGTACTTC.

The gene calls are TRBV5-1 and TRBJ1-1; D not certain. The CDR3 spans 13 residues. Germline values: CDR1 SGHRS, CDR2 YFSETQ. V lost 0 bases, J lost 8 bases, and 11 bases lay in between. The CDR3 DNA reads as TGCGCCAGCAGCTTGGCCGGCCAGCTCGAAGCTTTCTTT. This gives the protein CASSLAGQLEAFF.

This sequence joins TRBV7-9 and TRBJ2-1; 10 bases match TRBD2. Germline CDR1 is SEHNR and CDR2 is FQNEAQ (reference sequence). CDR3 size: 17 residues. The ends lost 5 bases at V and 5 bases at J; junction bases unmatched: 12. CDR3 nucleotides: TGTGCCAGCAGCCACCTACGCAGCGGGAGGGCCGACAATGAGCAGTTCTTC. The encoded protein is CASSHLRSGRADNEQFF.